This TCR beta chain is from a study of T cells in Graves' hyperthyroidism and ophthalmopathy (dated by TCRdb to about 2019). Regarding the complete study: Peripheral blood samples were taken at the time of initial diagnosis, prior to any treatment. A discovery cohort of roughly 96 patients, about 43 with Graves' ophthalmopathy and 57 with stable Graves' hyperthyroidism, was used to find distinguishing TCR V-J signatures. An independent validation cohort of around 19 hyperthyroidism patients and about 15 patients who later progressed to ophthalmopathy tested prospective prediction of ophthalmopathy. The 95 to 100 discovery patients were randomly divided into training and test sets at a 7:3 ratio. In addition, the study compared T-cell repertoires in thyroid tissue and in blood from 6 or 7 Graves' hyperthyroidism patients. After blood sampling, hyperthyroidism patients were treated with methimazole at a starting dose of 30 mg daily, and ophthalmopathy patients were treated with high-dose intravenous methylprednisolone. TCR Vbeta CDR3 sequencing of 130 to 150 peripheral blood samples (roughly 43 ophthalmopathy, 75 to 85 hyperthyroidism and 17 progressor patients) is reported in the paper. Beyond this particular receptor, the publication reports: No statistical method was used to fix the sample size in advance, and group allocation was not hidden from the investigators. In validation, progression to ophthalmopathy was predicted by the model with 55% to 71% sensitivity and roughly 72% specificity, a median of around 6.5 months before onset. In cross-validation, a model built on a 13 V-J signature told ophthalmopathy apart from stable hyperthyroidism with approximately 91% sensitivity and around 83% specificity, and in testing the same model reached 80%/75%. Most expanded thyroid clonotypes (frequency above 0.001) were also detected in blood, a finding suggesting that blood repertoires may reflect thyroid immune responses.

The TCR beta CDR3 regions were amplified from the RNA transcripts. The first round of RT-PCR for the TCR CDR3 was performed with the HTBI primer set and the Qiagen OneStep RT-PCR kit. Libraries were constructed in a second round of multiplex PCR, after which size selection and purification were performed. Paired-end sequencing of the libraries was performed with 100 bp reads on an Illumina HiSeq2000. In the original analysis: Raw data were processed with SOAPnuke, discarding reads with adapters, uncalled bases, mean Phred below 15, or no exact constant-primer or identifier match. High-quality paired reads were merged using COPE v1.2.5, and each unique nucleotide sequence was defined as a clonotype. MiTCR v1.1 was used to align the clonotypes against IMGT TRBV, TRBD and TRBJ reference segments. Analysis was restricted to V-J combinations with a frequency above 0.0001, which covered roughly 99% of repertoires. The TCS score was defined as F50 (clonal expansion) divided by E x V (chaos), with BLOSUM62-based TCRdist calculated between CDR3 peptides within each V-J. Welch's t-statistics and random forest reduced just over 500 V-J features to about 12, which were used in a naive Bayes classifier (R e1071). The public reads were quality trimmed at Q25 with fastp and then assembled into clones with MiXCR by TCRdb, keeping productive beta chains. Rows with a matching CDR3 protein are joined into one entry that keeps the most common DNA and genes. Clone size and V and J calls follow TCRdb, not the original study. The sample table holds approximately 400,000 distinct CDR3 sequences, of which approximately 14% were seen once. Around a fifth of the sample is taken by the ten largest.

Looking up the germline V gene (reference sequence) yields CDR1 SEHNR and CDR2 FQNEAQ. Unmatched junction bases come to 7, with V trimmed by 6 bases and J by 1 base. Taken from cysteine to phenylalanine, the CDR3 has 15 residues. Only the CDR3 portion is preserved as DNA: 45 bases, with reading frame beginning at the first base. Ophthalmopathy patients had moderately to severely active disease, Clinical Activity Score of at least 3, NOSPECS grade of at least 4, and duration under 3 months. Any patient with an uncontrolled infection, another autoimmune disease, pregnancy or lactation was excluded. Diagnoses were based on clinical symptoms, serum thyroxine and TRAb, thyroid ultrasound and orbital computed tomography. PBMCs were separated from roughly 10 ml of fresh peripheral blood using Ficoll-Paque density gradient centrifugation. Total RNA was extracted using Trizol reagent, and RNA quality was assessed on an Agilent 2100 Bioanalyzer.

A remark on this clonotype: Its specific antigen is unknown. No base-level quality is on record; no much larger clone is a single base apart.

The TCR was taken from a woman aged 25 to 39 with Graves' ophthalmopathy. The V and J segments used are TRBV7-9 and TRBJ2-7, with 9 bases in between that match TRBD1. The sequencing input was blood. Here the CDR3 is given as CASRTGTGWSYEQYF. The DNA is TGTGCCAGCAGAACCGGGACAGGGTGGTCCTACGAGCAGTACTTC.